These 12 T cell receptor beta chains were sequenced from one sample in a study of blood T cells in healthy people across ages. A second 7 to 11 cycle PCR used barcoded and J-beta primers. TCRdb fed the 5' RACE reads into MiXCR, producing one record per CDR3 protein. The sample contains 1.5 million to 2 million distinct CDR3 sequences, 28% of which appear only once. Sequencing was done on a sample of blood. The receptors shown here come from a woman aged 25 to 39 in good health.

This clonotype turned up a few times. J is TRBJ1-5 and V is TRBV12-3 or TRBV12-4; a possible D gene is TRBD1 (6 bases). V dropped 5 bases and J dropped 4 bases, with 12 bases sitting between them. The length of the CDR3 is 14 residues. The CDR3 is CASSIGQLNQPQHF. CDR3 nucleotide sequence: TGTGCCAGCAGTATCGGACAGCTAAATCAGCCCCAGCATTTT.

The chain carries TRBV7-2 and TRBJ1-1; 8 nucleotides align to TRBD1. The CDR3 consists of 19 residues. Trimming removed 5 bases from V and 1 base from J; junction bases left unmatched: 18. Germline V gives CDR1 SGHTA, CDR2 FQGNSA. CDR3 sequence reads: CASSPRWTSTGGKNTEAFF. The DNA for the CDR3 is TGTGCCAGCAGCCCGAGGTGGACGAGCACAGGGGGAAAGAACACTGAAGCTTTCTTT. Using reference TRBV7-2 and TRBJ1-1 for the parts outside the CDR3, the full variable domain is GAGVSQSPSNKVTEKGKDVELRCDPISGHTALYWYRQSLGQGLEFLIYFQGNSAPDKSGLPSDRFSAERTGGSVSTLTIQRTQQEDSAVYLCASSPRWTSTGGKNTEAFFGQGTRLTVV.

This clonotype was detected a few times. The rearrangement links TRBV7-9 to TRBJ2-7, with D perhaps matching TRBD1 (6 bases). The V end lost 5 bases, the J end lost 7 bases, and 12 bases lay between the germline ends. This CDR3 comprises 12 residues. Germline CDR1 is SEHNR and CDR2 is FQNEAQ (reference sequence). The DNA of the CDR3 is TGTGCCAGCAGCGCAGGGGCCGGGGAGCAGTACTTC. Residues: CASSAGAGEQYF.

The CDR3 spells CASRRRGRGAQPQHF. For the CDR3, the DNA is TGTGCCAGCAGGAGGAGGGGGAGAGGAGCTCAGCCCCAGCATTTT. This rearrangement joins TRBV28 to TRBJ1-5, with a possible D match to TRBD1 (6 bases). The CDR3 has 15 residues. Germline V gives CDR1 MDHEN, CDR2 SYDVKM. Trimming removed 6 bases from V and 6 bases from J, with 18 bases in between.

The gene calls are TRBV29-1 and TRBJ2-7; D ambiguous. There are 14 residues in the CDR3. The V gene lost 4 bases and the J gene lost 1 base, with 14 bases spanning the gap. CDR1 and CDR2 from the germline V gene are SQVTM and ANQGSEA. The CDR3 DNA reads TGCAGCGTTGTAGCCATGAGAGCGTCCTACGAGCAGTACTTC. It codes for CSVVAMRASYEQYF.

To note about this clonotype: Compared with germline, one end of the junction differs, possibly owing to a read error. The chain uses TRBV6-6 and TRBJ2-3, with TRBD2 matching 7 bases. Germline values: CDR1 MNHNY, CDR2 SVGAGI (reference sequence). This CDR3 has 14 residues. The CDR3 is CASSPSGGRDAQYF. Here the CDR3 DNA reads TGCGCCAGCAGCCCTTCCGGGGGGAGAGATGCGCAGTATTTT.

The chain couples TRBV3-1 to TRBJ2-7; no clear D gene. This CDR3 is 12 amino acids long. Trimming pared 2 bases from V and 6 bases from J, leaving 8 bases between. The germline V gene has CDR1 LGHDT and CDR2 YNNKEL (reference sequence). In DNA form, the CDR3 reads TGTGCCAGCAGCCAACTAAGGTCCGAGCAGTACTTC. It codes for CASSQLRSEQYF.

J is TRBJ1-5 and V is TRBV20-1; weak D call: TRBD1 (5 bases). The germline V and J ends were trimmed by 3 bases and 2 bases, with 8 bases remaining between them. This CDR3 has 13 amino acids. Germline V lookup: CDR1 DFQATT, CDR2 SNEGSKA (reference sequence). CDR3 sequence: CSASDSGNQPQHF. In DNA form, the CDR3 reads TGCAGTGCTAGCGACAGCGGCAATCAGCCCCAGCATTTT.

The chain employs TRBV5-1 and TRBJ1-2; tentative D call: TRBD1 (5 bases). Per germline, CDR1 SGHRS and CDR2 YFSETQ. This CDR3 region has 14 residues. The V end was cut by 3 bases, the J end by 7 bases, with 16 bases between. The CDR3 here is CASSSSGAGTGYTF. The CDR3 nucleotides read TGCGCCAGCAGCTCTTCCGGGGCAGGGACTGGCTACACCTTC.

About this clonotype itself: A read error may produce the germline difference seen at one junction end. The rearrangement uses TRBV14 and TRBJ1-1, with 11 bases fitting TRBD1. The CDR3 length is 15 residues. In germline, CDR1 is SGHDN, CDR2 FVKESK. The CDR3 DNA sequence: TGTGTCAGCAGCGCCGGGACAGGGGGGAACACTGAAGCTTTCTTT. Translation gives CVSSAGTGGNTEAFF. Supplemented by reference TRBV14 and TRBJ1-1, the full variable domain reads EAGVTQFPSHSVIEKGQTVTLRCDPISGHDNLYWYRRVMGKEIKFLLHFVKESKQDESGMPNNRFLAERTGGTYSTLKVQPAELEDSGVYFCVSSAGTGGNTEAFFGQGTRLTVV.

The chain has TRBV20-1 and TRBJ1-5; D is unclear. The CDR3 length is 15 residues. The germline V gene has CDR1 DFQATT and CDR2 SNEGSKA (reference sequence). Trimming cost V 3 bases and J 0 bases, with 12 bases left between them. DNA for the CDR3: TGCAGTGCTAGTCCCAGCTACTATAGCAATCAGCCCCAGCATTTT. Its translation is CSASPSYYSNQPQHF.

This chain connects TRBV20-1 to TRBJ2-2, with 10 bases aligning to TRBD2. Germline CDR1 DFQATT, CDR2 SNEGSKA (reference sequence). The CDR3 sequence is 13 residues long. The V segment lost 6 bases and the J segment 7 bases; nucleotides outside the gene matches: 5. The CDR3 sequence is CSAQGLAVGELFF. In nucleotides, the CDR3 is TGCAGTGCCCAAGGACTAGCGGTCGGGGAGCTGTTTTTT.